Included here is one T cell receptor (beta chain) sequence, with context. Its antigen is currently unknown. The sample originates from a study of beta chain features in type 1 diabetes. Findings and limits, study-wide: Lower insertion and higher deletion counts appeared at VDJ junctions in type 1 diabetes patients. Researchers could not determine here whether HLA type influences TCRB rearrangement. Type 1 diabetes patients showed a moderate but significant shortening of TCRB CDR3s in all four CD4+ subsets.

Reverse transcription of all isolated RNA meant that expressed TCRB transcripts were sequenced. Using immunoSEQ multiplex PCR, the repertoire was profiled, and TCRdb retains in-frame clones only, with some absent. The sample lists 85,000 to 110,000 clones; about 26% were seen once. What was sequenced was central memory CD4+ T cells from blood. This receptor was taken from a woman aged 18-29 years with type 1 diabetes.

CDR3 in DNA: TGTGCCAGCAGTGAAATGTGGGGCAACACCATATATTTT. It encodes CASSEMWGNTIYF. This chain joins TRBV2 and TRBJ1-3; D is perhaps TRBD1 (5 bases). Trimming left V 2 bases short and J 7 bases short, with 9 bases between. Germline assignment: CDR1 SNHLY and CDR2 FYNNEI. This CDR3 is built from 13 residues.